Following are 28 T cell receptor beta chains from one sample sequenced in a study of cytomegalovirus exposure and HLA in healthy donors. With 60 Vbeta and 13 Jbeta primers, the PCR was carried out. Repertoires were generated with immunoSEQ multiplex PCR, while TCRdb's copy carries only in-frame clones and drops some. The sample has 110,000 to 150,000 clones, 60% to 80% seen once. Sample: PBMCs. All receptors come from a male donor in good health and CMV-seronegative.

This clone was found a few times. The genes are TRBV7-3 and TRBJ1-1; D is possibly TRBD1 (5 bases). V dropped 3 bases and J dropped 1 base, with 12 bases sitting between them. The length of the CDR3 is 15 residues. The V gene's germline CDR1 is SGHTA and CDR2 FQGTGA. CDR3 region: CASSLGGEANTEAFF. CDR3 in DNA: TGTGCCAGCAGCTTGGGGGGAGAGGCGAACACTGAAGCTTTCTTT.

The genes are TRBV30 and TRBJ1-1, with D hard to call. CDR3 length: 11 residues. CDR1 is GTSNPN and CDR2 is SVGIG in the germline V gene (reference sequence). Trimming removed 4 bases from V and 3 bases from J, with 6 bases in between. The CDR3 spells CAWIFDTEAFF. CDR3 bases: TGTGCCTGGATTTTCGACACTGAAGCTTTCTTT.

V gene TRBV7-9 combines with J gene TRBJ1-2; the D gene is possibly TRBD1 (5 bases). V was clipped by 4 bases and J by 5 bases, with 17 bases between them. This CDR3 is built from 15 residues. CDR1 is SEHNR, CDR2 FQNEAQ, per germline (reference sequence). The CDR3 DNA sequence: TGTGCCAGCAGCTCAGAAACAGCAGGGTCGTATGGCTACACCTTC. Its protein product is CASSSETAGSYGYTF. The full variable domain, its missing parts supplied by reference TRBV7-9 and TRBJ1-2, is DTGVSQNPRHKITKRGQNVTFRCDPISEHNRLYWYRQTLGQGPEFLTYFQNEAQLEKSRLLSDRFSAERPKGSFSTLEIQRTEQGDSAMYLCASSSETAGSYGYTFGSGTRLTVV.

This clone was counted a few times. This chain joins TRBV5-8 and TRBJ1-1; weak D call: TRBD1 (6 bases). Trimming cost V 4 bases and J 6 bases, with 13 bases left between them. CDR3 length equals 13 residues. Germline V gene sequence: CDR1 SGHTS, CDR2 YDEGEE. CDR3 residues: CASSPQGVAEAFF. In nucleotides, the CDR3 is TGTGCCAGCAGCCCACAGGGAGTAGCTGAAGCTTTCTTT.

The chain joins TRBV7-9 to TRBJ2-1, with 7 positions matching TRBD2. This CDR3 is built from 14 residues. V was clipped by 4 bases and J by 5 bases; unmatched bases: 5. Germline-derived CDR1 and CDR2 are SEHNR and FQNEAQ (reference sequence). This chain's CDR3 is CASSWTSVNNEQFF. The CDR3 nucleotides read TGTGCCAGCAGCTGGACTAGTGTCAACAATGAGCAGTTCTTC.

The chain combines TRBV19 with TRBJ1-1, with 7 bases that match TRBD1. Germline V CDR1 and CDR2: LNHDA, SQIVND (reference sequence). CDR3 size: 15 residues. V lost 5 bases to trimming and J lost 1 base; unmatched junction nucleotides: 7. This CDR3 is CASSAPGTANTEAFF. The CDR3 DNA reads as TGTGCCAGTAGTGCCCCCGGGACAGCGAACACTGAAGCTTTCTTT.

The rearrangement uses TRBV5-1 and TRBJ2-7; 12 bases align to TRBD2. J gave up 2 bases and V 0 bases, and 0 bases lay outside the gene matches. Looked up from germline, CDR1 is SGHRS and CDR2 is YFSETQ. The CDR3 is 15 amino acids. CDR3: CASSLGTSGAYEQYF. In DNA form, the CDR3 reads TGCGCCAGCAGCTTGGGGACTAGCGGGGCCTACGAGCAGTACTTC. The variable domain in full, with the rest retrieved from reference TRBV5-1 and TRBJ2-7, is KAGVTQTPRYLIKTRGQQVTLSCSPISGHRSVSWYQQTPGQGLQFLFEYFSETQRNKGNFPGRFSGRQFSNSRSEMNVSTLELGDSALYLCASSLGTSGAYEQYFGPGTRLTVT.

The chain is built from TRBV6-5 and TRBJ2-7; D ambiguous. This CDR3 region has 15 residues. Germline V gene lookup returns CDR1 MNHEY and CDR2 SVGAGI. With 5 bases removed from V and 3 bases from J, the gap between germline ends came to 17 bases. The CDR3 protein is CASSPDAQLGYEQYF. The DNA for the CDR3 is TGTGCCAGCAGTCCCGATGCCCAACTCGGCTACGAGCAGTACTTC.

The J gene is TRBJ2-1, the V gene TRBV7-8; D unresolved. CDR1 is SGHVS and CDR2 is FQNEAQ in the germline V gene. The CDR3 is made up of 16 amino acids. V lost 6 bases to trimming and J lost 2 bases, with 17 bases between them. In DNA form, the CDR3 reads TGTGCCAGCAGTTCGGCGGCGACTCCAACCTACAATGAGCAGTTCTTC. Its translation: CASSSAATPTYNEQFF. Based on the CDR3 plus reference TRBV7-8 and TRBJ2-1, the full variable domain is GAGVSQSPRYKVAKRGQDVALRCDPISGHVSLFWYQQALGQGPEFLTYFQNEAQLDKSGLPSDRFFAERPEGSVSTLKIQRTQQEDSAVYLCASSSAATPTYNEQFFGPGTRLTVL.

CDR3 protein: CASSQSGQQETQYF. DNA for the CDR3: TGTGCCAGTAGTCAGAGCGGGCAGCAAGAGACCCAGTACTTC. V and J are TRBV19 and TRBJ2-5, with TRBD2 as a possible D gene (6 bases). The CDR3 has 14 amino acids. The V gene lost 5 bases and the J gene lost 2 bases, with 12 bases spanning the gap. CDR1 and CDR2 (germline): LNHDA, SQIVND (reference sequence). Together with reference TRBV19 and TRBJ2-5, the CDR3 gives the full variable domain: DGGITQSPKYLFRKEGQNVTLSCEQNLNHDAMYWYRQDPGQGLRLIYYSQIVNDFQKGDIAEGYSVSREKKESFPLTVTSAQKNPTAFYLCASSQSGQQETQYFGPGTRLLVL.

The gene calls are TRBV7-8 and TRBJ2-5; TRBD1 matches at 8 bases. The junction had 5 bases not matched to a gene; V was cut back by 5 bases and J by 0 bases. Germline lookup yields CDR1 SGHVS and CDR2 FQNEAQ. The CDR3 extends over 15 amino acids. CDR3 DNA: TGTGCCAGCAGCCTACAGGGGGGATACCAAGAGACCCAGTACTTC. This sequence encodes CASSLQGGYQETQYF.

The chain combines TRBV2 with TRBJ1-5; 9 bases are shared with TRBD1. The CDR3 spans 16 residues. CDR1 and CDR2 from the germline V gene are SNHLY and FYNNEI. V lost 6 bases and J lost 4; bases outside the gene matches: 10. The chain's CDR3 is CASSRGQGRNNQPQHF. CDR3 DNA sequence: TGTGCCAGCAGCCGAGGACAGGGGAGGAATAATCAGCCCCAGCATTTT.

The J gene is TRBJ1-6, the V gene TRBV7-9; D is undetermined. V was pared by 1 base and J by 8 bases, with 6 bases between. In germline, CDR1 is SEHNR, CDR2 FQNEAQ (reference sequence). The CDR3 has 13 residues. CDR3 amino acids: CASSLERDSPLHF. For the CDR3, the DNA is TGTGCCAGCAGCTTAGAGCGGGATTCACCCCTCCACTTT.

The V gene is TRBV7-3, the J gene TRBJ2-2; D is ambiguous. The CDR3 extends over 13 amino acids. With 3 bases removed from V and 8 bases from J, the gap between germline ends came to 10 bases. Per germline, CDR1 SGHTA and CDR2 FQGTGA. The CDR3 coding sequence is TGTGCCAGCAGCTTGGGCAAGGCTGGGGAGCTGTTTTTT. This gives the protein CASSLGKAGELFF.

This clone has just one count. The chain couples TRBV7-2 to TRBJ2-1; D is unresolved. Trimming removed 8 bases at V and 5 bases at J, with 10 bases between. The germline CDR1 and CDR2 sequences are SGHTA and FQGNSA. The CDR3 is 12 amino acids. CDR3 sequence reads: CASGWRNNEQFF. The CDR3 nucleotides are TGTGCCAGCGGTTGGCGGAACAATGAGCAGTTCTTC.

This chain's CDR3 is CASGTGVGNEKLFF. CDR3 nucleotide sequence: TGTGCCAGCGGCACAGGGGTGGGTAATGAAAAACTGTTTTTT. The V and J genes are TRBV9 and TRBJ1-4, with 7 nucleotides matching TRBD1. This CDR3 is built from 14 residues. With V trimmed by 7 bases and J by 4 bases, 7 bases remained unmatched. Germline V lookup: CDR1 SGDLS, CDR2 YYNGEE.

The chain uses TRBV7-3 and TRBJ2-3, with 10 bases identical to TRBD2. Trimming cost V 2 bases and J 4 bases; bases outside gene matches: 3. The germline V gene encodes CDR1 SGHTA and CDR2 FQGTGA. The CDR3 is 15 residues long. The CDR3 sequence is CASSLGLAGADTQYF. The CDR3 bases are TGTGCCAGCAGCTTAGGGCTAGCGGGAGCAGATACGCAGTATTTT.

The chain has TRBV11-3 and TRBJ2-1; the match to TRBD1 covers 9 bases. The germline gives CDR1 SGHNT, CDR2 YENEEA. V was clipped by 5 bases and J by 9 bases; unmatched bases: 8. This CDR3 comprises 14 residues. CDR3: CASSPWDRVSEQFF. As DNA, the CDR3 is TGTGCCAGCAGCCCCTGGGACAGGGTTAGTGAGCAGTTCTTC.

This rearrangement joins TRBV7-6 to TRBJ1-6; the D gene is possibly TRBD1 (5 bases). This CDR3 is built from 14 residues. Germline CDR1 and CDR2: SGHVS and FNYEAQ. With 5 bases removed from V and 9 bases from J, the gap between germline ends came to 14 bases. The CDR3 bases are TGTGCCAGCAGCCTAGAAGGGGCTTTTTCACCCCTCCACTTT. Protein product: CASSLEGAFSPLHF.

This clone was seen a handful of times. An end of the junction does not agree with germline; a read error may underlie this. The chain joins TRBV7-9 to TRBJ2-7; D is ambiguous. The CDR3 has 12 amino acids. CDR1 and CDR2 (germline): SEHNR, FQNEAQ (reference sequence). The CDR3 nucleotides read TGTTCCAGCAGCTTACCTCGCGGCGAGCAGTACTTC. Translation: CSSSLPRGEQYF.

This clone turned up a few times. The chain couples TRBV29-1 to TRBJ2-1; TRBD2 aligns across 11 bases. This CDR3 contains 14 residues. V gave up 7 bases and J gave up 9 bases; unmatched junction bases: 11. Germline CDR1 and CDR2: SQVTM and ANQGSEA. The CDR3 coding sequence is TGCAGCGCACGGACTAGCGGGTTAAGTGGTGAGCAGTTCTTC. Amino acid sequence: CSARTSGLSGEQFF.

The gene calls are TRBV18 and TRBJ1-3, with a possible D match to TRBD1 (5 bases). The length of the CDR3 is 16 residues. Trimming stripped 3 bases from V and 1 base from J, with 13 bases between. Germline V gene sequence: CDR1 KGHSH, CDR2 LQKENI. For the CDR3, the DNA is TGTGCCAGCTCACCCAGGGTGCTTGGGTCTGGAAACACCATATATTTT. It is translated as CASSPRVLGSGNTIYF.

DNA of the CDR3: TGTGCCACCAGCAGAGGCGGGATGTCCTACGAGCAGTACTTC. It codes for CATSRGGMSYEQYF. This chain connects TRBV15 to TRBJ2-5; TRBD2 might be the D (6 bases). The J call is doubtful: the DNA matches TRBJ2-7 better. Per germline, CDR1 LNHNV and CDR2 YYDKDF (reference sequence). The CDR3 consists of 14 residues.

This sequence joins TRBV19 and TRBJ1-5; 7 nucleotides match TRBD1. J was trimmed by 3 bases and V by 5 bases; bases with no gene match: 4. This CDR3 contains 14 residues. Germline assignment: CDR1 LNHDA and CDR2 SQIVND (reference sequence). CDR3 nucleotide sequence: TGTGCCAGTAGTCTAACAGGGGCCAATCAGCCCCAGCATTTT. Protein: CASSLTGANQPQHF.

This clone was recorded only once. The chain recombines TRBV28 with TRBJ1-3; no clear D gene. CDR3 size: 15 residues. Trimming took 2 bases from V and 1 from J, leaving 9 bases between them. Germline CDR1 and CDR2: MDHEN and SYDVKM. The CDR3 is CASSLGLTSGNTIYF. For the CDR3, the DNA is TGTGCCAGCAGTTTAGGGCTCACTTCTGGAAACACCATATATTTT. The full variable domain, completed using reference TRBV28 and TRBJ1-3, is DVKVTQSSRYLVKRTGEKVFLECVQDMDHENMFWYRQDPGLGLRLIYFSYDVKMKEKGDIPEGYSVSREKKERFSLILESASTNQTSMYLCASSLGLTSGNTIYFGEGSWLTVV.

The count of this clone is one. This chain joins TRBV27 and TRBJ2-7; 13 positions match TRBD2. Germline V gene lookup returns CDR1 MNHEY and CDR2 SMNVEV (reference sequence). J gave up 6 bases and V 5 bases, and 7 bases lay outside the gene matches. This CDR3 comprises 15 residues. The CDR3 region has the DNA TGTGCCAGCAGTCCCGGGACTAGCGGGGTTGTCGAGCAGTACTTC. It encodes CASSPGTSGVVEQYF.

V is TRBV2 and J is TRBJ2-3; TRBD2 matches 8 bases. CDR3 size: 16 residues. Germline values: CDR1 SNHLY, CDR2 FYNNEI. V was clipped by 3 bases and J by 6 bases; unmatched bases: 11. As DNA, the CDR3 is TGTGCCAGCAGTGACCGGACTAGCCGCTTCGGGGATACGCAGTATTTT. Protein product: CASSDRTSRFGDTQYF.

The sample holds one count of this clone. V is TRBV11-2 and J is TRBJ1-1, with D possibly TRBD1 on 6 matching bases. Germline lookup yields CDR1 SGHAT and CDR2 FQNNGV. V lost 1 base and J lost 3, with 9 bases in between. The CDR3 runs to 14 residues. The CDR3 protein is CASSLGGQYTEAFF. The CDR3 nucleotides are TGTGCCAGCAGCTTAGGAGGACAGTACACTGAAGCTTTCTTT.